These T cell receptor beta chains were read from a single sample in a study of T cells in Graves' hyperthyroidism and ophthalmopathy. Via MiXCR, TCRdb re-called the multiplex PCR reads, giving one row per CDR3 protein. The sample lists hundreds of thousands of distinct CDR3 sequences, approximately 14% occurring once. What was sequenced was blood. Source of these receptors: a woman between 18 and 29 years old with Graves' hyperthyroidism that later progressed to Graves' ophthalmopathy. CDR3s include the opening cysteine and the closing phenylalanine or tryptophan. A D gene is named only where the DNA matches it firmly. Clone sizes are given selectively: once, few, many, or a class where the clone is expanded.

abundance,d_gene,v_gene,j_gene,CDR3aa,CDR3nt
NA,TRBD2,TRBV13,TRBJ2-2,CASSELAGEFLAGELFF,TGTGCCAGCAGCGAACTAGCGGGAGAATTTCTGGCCGGGGAGCTGTTTTTT
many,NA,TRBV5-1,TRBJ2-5,CASSRTDETQYF,TGCGCCAGCAGCAGGACAGATGAGACCCAGTACTTC
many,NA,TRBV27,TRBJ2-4,CASSLDRVKNIQYF,TGTGCCAGCAGTTTGGACAGAGTGAAAAACATTCAGTACTTC
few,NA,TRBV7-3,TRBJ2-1,CASSLNPSAEYNEQFF,TGTGCCAGCAGCTTAAACCCATCGGCAGAGTACAATGAGCAGTTCTTC
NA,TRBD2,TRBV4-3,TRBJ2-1,CASSQVGGTSKHEQFF,TGCGCCAGCAGCCAAGTAGGCGGGACTAGTAAGCATGAGCAGTTCTTC
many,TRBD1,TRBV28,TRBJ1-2,CASSRQGREGYTF,TGTGCCAGCAGTCGACAGGGGAGAGAGGGCTACACCTTC
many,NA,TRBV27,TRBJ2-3,CASSLRQSTDTQYF,TGTGCCAGCAGTTTAAGACAGTCGACAGATACGCAGTATTTT
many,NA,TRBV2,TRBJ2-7,CASNGGYEQYF,TGTGCCAGCAACGGGGGATACGAGCAGTACTTC
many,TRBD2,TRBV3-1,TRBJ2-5,CASSEGPGGGETQYF,TGTGCCAGCAGCGAGGGGCCGGGGGGAGGAGAGACCCAGTACTTC
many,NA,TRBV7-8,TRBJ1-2,CASSLSDTYGYTF,TGTGCCAGCAGCTTATCGGACACCTATGGCTACACCTTC
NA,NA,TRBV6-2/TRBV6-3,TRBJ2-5,CATGTGILGETQYF,TGTGCCACCGGTACCGGGATCCTGGGGGAGACCCAGTACTTC
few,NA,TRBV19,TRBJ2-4,CASSIEGAGVLSLAKNIQYF,TGTGCCAGTAGTATAGAAGGGGCTGGCGTTTTATCCTTAGCCAAAAACATTCAGTACTTC
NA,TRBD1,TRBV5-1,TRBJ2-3,CASSLRDSRTDTQYF,TGCGCCAGCAGCCTGAGGGACAGCCGCACAGATACGCAGTATTTT
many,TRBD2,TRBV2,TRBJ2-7,CASSPDGSGNSYEQYF,TGTGCCAGCAGCCCCGATGGTAGCGGGAACTCCTACGAGCAGTACTTC
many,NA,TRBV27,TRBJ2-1,CASSLGQGRANEQFF,TGTGCCAGCAGTTTGGGCCAGGGGAGGGCAAATGAGCAGTTCTTC
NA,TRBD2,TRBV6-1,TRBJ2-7,CASSEARGGGAYEQYF,TGTGCCAGCAGTGAAGCCCGAGGCGGGGGGGCCTACGAGCAGTACTTC
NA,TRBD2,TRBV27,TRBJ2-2,CATGGLAGDTGELFF,TGTGCCACGGGCGGACTAGCGGGAGACACCGGGGAGCTGTTTTTT
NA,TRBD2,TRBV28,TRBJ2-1,CAVGSTSGKDNEQFF,TGTGCCGTCGGCTCGACTAGCGGGAAAGACAATGAGCAGTTCTTC
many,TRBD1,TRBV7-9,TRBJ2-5,CASSPPDRGEETQYF,TGTGCCAGCAGCCCCCCGGACAGGGGGGAAGAGACCCAGTACTTC
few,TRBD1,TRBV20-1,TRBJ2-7,CSAPGQGANYEQYF,TGCAGTGCACCCGGACAGGGGGCAAATTACGAGCAGTACTTC
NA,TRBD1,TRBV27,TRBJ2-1,CASSLWTGQGFNEQFF,TGTGCCAGCAGTTTATGGACGGGACAGGGGTTCAATGAGCAGTTCTTC
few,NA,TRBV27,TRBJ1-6,CASSYNGGSYNSPLHF,TGTGCCAGCAGTTATAACGGGGGTTCCTATAATTCACCCCTCCACTTT
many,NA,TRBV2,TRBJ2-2,CASRTPLAPNTGELFF,TGTGCCAGCAGGACCCCACTAGCCCCCAACACCGGGGAGCTGTTTTTT
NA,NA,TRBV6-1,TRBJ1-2,CASRTGGSNYGYTF,TGTGCCAGCAGAACGGGGGGCTCTAACTATGGCTACACCTTC
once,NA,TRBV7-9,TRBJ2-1,CASSLDPGGGISYNDQFF,TGTGCCAGCAGCTTAGACCCAGGAGGGGGAATCTCCTACAATGACCAGTTCTTC
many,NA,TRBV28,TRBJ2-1,CASSLQVSDNEQFF,TGTGCCAGCAGTTTGCAGGTGTCGGACAATGAGCAGTTCTTC
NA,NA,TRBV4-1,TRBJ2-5,CASSQGGPSGETQYF,TGCGCCAGCAGCCAAGGGGGACCCTCTGGGGAGACCCAGTACTTC
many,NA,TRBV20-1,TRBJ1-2,CSALKELDNYGYTF,TGCAGTGCCCTAAAAGAATTAGATAACTATGGCTACACCTTC
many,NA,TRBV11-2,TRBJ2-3,CASSLGGRVMDTQYF,TGTGCCAGCAGCTTAGGCGGCAGGGTAATGGATACGCAGTATTTT
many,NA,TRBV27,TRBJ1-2,CASSLSGAGAQGYGYTF,TGTGCCAGCAGTTTATCGGGGGCAGGGGCGCAGGGCTATGGCTACACCTTC
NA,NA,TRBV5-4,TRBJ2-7,CASSPAGAHEQYF,TGTGCCAGCAGCCCGGCGGGGGCCCACGAGCAGTACTTC
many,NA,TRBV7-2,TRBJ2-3,CASSLRPSDTQYF,TGTGCCAGCAGCTTACGGCCATCAGATACGCAGTATTTT
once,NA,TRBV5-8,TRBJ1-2,CASSFLKGIGGYTF,TGTGCCAGCAGCTTCCTGAAGGGAATCGGTGGCTACACCTTC
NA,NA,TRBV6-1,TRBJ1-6,CASSFRVGYRSPLHF,TGTGCCAGCAGTTTCAGGGTGGGATATCGTTCACCCCTCCACTTT
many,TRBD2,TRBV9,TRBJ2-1,CASSATSGYNEQFF,TGTGCCAGCAGCGCTACTAGCGGGTACAATGAGCAGTTCTTC
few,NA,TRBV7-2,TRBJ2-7,CASSFTPYEQYF,TGTGCCAGCAGCTTCACCCCCTACGAGCAGTACTTC
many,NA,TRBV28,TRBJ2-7,CASSLRAKVPYEQYF,TGTGCCAGCAGTTTAAGGGCAAAGGTCCCCTACGAGCAGTACTTC
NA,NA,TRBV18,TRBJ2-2,CASSPSRLGFPGELFF,TGTGCCAGCTCACCGTCGAGACTAGGCTTTCCCGGGGAGCTGTTTTTT
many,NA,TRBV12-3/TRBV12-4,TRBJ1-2,CASSFEGEGYTF,TGTGCCAGCAGTTTTGAAGGGGAGGGCTACACCTTC
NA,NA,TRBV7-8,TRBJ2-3,CASSFGGGGQQYF,TGTGCCAGCAGCTTCGGGGGAGGGGGGCAACAGTATTTT
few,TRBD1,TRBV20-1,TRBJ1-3,CSASDREAGNTIYF,TGCAGTGCTAGCGACAGGGAAGCAGGAAACACCATATATTTT
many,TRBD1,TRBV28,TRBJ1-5,CASSPDRGRRQPQHF,TGTGCCAGCAGCCCGGACAGGGGGCGCCGACAGCCCCAGCATTTT
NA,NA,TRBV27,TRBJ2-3,CASSLSGRITDTQYF,TGTGCCAGCAGTTTATCGGGACGCATCACAGATACGCAGTATTTT
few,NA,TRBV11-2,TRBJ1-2,CASSRDTAYGYTF,TGTGCCAGCAGCCGGGACACGGCCTATGGCTACACCTTC
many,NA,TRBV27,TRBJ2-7,CASSLSGPIREQYF,TGTGCCAGCAGTTTGTCGGGGCCTATCCGGGAGCAGTACTTC
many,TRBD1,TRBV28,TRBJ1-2,CATKRTGGGYGYTF,TGTGCCACCAAACGGACAGGGGGCGGCTATGGCTACACCTTC
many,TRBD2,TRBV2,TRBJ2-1,CASGGTSGPNEQFF,TGTGCCAGCGGGGGGACTAGCGGACCCAATGAGCAGTTCTTC
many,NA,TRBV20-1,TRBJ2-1,CSAPRQERGEQFF,TGCAGTGCTCCAAGACAGGAGCGGGGCGAGCAGTTCTTC
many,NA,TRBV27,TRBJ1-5,CASSGGGYQPQHF,TGTGCCAGCAGTGGGGGGGGATACCAGCCCCAGCATTTT
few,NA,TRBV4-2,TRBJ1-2,CASSQDRGGSPYGYTF,TGTGCCAGCAGCCAAGATAGGGGGGGTAGTCCTTATGGCTACACCTTC
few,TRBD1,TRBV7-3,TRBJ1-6,CASSFATGVHF,TGTGCCAGCAGCTTTGCTACAGGGGTCCACTTT
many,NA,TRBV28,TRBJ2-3,CASSSPGGGSTDTQYF,TGTGCCAGCAGTTCTCCTGGGGGCGGGAGCACAGATACGCAGTATTTT
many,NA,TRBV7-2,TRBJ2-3,CATGTYSTDTQYF,TGTGCGACGGGGACATATAGCACAGATACGCAGTATTTT